This T cell receptor beta chain was captured in a study of CD8+CD57+ T cells in acquired aplastic anemia. Study-wide results and limits: Patients and controls had CD8+ Simpson's diversity values that were not significantly distinct.

The authors sequenced patients whose flow cytometry had shown CD8+CD57+ cell expansion. Trimming took 1 base from V and 1 from J, leaving 16 bases between them. The germline CDR1 and CDR2 sequences are SGHTA and FQGNSA. The CDR3 is 17 residues long. Genomic DNA constituted the template upon which TCR beta VDJ and CDR3 profiling was performed. TCRdb re-called the reads through MiXCR, storing one row per CDR3 protein. The data contain some 170,000 distinct CDR3 sequences, roughly 65% of them singletons. With respect to this clonotype: What it binds is not known.

The chain combines TRBV7-2 with TRBJ1-2, with a tentative D call TRBD1 (6 bases). The TCR was taken from a human donor with aplastic anemia. Input material: sorted CD4+, CD8+, or CD8+CD57+ T cells (not recorded which) from PBMCs. This CDR3 is CASSLVPGAHLNYGYTF. CDR3 coding DNA: TGTGCCAGCAGCTTAGTACCGGGGGCCCACCTTAACTATGGCTACACCTTC.